This T cell receptor beta chain comes out of a study of cytomegalovirus exposure and HLA in healthy donors. Background on the study: In a previous analysis, 110 million or so unique TCR beta sequences were found from 170 million or so T cells. Whole-study results and caveats: The authors assumed roughly uniform sequencing depth across donors for presence/absence analyses. Analysis was carried out at a later point, and it linked a missense DCLRE1C variant to TCR beta V- and J-gene trimming. A prior analysis recorded that most TCR beta V segments were productive about 90% or about 30% of the time.

The CDR3 has 14 residues. The germline V and J ends were trimmed by 5 bases and 7 bases, with 14 bases remaining between them. Per the germline V gene, CDR1 is MDHEN and CDR2 is SYDVKM. This clone was counted a single time. No antigen is known for it. Amplification used 60 Vbeta primers and 13 Jbeta primers. Profiled with immunoSEQ multiplex PCR; TCRdb holds only in-frame clones, not every one. The sample lists about 120,000 clones, around 74% occurring once. Sequencing used PBMCs. The receptor comes from a woman aged 18-29 years in good health and CMV-seronegative. The genes are TRBV28 and TRBJ2-2; D is undetermined. The CDR3 here is CASSPPNVDGELFF. CDR3 DNA: TGTGCCAGCAGTCCTCCCAATGTAGACGGGGAGCTGTTTTTT.